A single sample is the source of the 26 T cell receptor beta chains below, sequenced in a study of identical twins. Each CDR3 protein is one row after TCRdb ran MiXCR on the 5' RACE reads. The profile covers around 960,000 distinct CDR3 sequences, with 10% to 15% appearing a single time and roughly 1.6% taken by the ten largest. The same sample was also studied in work on yellow fever vaccine responses in identical twins.

Sequences were obtained from PBMCs. The receptor source for this set is a woman younger than 35 in good health.

This clonotype was observed many times. J is TRBJ2-5 and V is TRBV11-2; 7 positions agree with TRBD1. The CDR3 totals 18 residues. Germline V CDR1 and CDR2: SGHAT, FQNNGV. The ends lost 5 bases at V and 5 bases at J; junction bases unmatched: 20. In DNA form, the CDR3 reads TGTGCCAGCAGCCCGTTCGACAATTTCCTAAGGGGACAGGAGACCCAGTACTTC. Translating gives CASSPFDNFLRGQETQYF.

The CDR3 spells CASRDHSGGLSYNEQFF. In nucleotides, the CDR3 is TGTGCCAGCAGGGACCATAGCGGGGGGTTGTCCTACAATGAGCAGTTCTTC. The chain recombines TRBV2 with TRBJ2-1, with 10 bases lining up with TRBD2. V lost 6 bases, J lost 1 base, and 9 bases stayed unmatched. This CDR3 spans 17 amino acids. Germline-derived CDR1 and CDR2 are SNHLY and FYNNEI.

This clonotype has a handful of counts. The chain is built from TRBV7-9 and TRBJ2-7; D gene unclear. V was clipped by 2 bases and J by 6 bases, with 8 bases between them. This CDR3 has 12 amino acids. In germline, CDR1 is SEHNR, CDR2 FQNEAQ (reference sequence). Here the CDR3 reads CASSLSVGEQYF. The CDR3 DNA sequence: TGTGCCAGCAGCTTATCGGTGGGCGAGCAGTACTTC.

V gene TRBV6-1 combines with J gene TRBJ2-3, with a weak D call TRBD2 (6 bases). V was trimmed by 3 bases and J by 3 bases, leaving 16 bases between them. This CDR3 comprises 16 residues. Germline V gene lookup returns CDR1 MNHNS and CDR2 SASEGT. The CDR3 DNA follows: TGTGCCAGCAGTGACCCGGCGGGATTAGGGACAGATACGCAGTATTTT. This codes for CASSDPAGLGTDTQYF.

The chain recombines TRBV29-1 with TRBJ2-3, with 7 bases that match TRBD1. Germline loops: CDR1 SQVTM, CDR2 ANQGSEA. This CDR3 region has 13 residues. With V trimmed by 6 bases and J by 1 base, 4 bases remained unmatched. The DNA for the CDR3 is TGCAGCGTAAGACAGGGTGGCACAGATACGCAGTATTTT. Translated, it gives CSVRQGGTDTQYF.

This clonotype appeared a few times. The J gene is TRBJ1-1, the V gene TRBV28; D perhaps matches TRBD1 (6 bases). The germline V and J ends were trimmed by 4 bases and 1 base, with 10 bases remaining between them. The germline gives CDR1 MDHEN, CDR2 SYDVKM. This CDR3 contains 14 residues. In DNA, the CDR3 is TGTGCCAGCAGTTATGGGGGGCAGAACACTGAAGCTTTCTTT. Translating it yields CASSYGGQNTEAFF.

This clonotype was detected a few times. V usage is TRBV7-9 and J usage is TRBJ2-5, with D possibly matching TRBD1 (5 bases). V lost 1 base and J 6 bases, leaving 9 bases between the germline ends. From germline, CDR1 is SEHNR and CDR2 FQNEAQ (reference sequence). The CDR3 totals 13 residues. The CDR3 spells CASSLGRDQTQYF. The CDR3 DNA reads as TGTGCCAGCAGCTTAGGCAGGGATCAGACCCAGTACTTC.

V gene TRBV23-1 combines with J gene TRBJ2-3, with D perhaps TRBD2 (6 bases). TRBV23-1 is reported as an ORF; its role is uncertain. Between the trimmed V and J ends, which lost 0 bases and 8 bases, there was a span of 9 bases. The CDR3 spans 13 residues. In DNA, the CDR3 is TGCGCCAGCAGTCAATCGACTAGGACTACGCAGTATTTT. Its protein product is CASSQSTRTTQYF.

This rearrangement joins TRBV29-1 to TRBJ2-1; weak D call: TRBD1 (6 bases). Germline CDR1 reads SQVTM; CDR2 reads ANQGSEA. V was clipped by 1 base and J by 1 base, with 17 bases between them. The CDR3 has 17 residues. The CDR3 here is CSVEGGDRGISYNEQFF. CDR3 coding DNA: TGCAGCGTTGAAGGAGGGGATAGGGGGATATCCTACAATGAGCAGTTCTTC.

The table lists this clonotype with a few counts. The V call is TRBV14, the J call TRBJ2-1; 9 bases map to TRBD2. Unmatched junction bases numbered 3, after V lost 8 bases and J lost 4 bases. CDR3 length: 13 amino acids. Germline CDR1 is SGHDN and CDR2 is FVKESK. The CDR3, as DNA: TGTGCCAGCGGACTAGCGCATTACAATGAGCAGTTCTTC. It yields the protein CASGLAHYNEQFF.

This clonotype has a handful of counts. This chain connects TRBV12-5 to TRBJ1-1; 8 positions agree with TRBD1. Germline V gene sequence: CDR1 LGHNT, CDR2 FRNRAP. This CDR3 has 12 residues. With V trimmed by 2 bases and J by 11 bases, 4 bases remained unmatched. CDR3 sequence: CASGLTRGHAFF. CDR3 nucleotide sequence: TGTGCTAGTGGTTTGACCAGGGGGCATGCTTTCTTT.

The J gene is TRBJ2-7, the V gene TRBV2; 7 nucleotides line up with TRBD2. The germline V gene has CDR1 SNHLY and CDR2 FYNNEI. Unmatched junction bases numbered 13, after V lost 2 bases and J lost 6 bases. The CDR3 totals 16 residues. In DNA form, the CDR3 reads TGTGCCAGCAGTGAATTCGCGCTAGCGGCACGCTCCGAGCAGTACGTC. Its protein product is CASSEFALAARSEQYV.

In this sample, this clonotype turned up a few times. V and J are TRBV20-1 and TRBJ2-7; 9 bases agree with TRBD1. Per the germline V gene, CDR1 is DFQATT and CDR2 is SNEGSKA (reference sequence). Losses at the gene ends were 3 bases for V and 4 bases for J; bases not matched to a gene: 7. The CDR3 totals 14 residues. The CDR3, as DNA: TGCAGTGCTAGCTCCGACAGGGGGGAATACGAGCAGTACTTC. The encoded protein is CSASSDRGEYEQYF.

This clonotype has only a few counts. The chain couples TRBV12-3 or TRBV12-4 to TRBJ1-1; unclear D gene. CDR3 length: 13 residues. V was pared by 3 bases and J by 4 bases, with 9 bases between. The CDR3 region is CASSFRSATEAFF. The CDR3 DNA follows: TGTGCCAGCAGTTTTAGGAGCGCCACTGAAGCTTTCTTT.

This chain links TRBV20-1 with TRBJ2-7, with 7 positions matching TRBD1. V gave up 6 bases and J gave up 0 bases; unmatched junction bases: 8. The CDR3 consists of 14 residues. Germline V lookup: CDR1 DFQATT, CDR2 SNEGSKA (reference sequence). The CDR3 nucleotides are TGCAGTGCCAGCGACAGGGTCAGCTCCTACGAGCAGTACGTC. This gives the protein CSASDRVSSYEQYV.

The rearrangement joins TRBV6-1 to TRBJ2-3, with D possibly matching TRBD1 (5 bases). CDR3 length: 15 amino acids. Trimming removed 6 bases from V and 0 bases from J, with 13 bases in between. Germline CDR1 and CDR2: MNHNS and SASEGT. The CDR3, as DNA: TGTGCCAGCAGGACACAGGCCTCTAGCACAGATACGCAGTATTTT. Its protein is CASRTQASSTDTQYF.

The chain links TRBV28 to TRBJ1-2; D is uncertain. V shed 8 bases and J shed 0 bases, with 13 bases lying between them. The germline gives CDR1 MDHEN, CDR2 SYDVKM. The CDR3 runs 14 residues. The CDR3 DNA is TGTGCCAGCTCAACCCTGCCAGCTAACTATGGCTACACCTTC. Amino acid sequence: CASSTLPANYGYTF.

About this clonotype itself: One junction end does not reproduce the germline sequence, and a read error may be involved. The V and J genes are TRBV12-3 or TRBV12-4 and TRBJ2-7; D is uncertain. The CDR3 contains 16 residues. CDR3 sequence (DNA): TGTGCTAGCAGTTTAGGTCCTACCGGCCGGACCTACGAGCAGTACTTC. It is translated as CASSLGPTGRTYEQYF.

The rearrangement links TRBV3-1 to TRBJ2-6; 9 nucleotides agree with TRBD2. The germline V gene encodes CDR1 LGHDT and CDR2 YNNKEL (reference sequence). The CDR3 sequence is 18 residues long. V was pared by 5 bases and J by 0 bases, with 8 bases of the junction left unmatched. The CDR3 bases are TGTGCCAGCAGCTCCGGACTAGCGCTGTACTCTGGGGCCAACGTCCTGACTTTC. Amino acids: CASSSGLALYSGANVLTF.

This chain joins TRBV2 and TRBJ2-7; TRBD1 might be the D (6 bases). Germline CDR1 reads SNHLY; CDR2 reads FYNNEI. CDR3 length equals 15 residues. The V gene lost 2 bases and the J gene lost 0 bases, with 11 bases spanning the gap. The CDR3 sequence is CASSESGQISYEQYV. CDR3 DNA: TGTGCCAGCAGTGAAAGTGGACAGATCTCCTACGAGCAGTACGTC.

The chain uses TRBV5-1 and TRBJ2-5; D may be TRBD2 (5 bases). CDR3 length: 15 residues. Germline V gene sequence: CDR1 SGHRS, CDR2 YFSETQ. Trimming took off 2 bases at V and 3 bases at J, with 14 bases between the two ends. In DNA form, the CDR3 reads TGCGCCAGCAGCTTTCCACGGGGTATGGAAGAGACCCAGTACTTC. Translation: CASSFPRGMEETQYF.

The chain carries TRBV12-3 or TRBV12-4 and TRBJ2-1; TRBD1 matches at 7 bases. Losses at the gene ends were 5 bases for V and 2 bases for J; bases not matched to a gene: 9. The CDR3 extends over 16 amino acids. This CDR3 is CASSNPGGPTYNEQFF. The CDR3 DNA reads as TGTGCCAGCAGTAACCCAGGGGGACCCACCTACAATGAGCAGTTCTTC.

This clonotype was counted at least ten times. The rearrangement joins TRBV9 to TRBJ1-1; no clear D gene. The CDR3 runs 13 residues. Germline CDR1 SGDLS, CDR2 YYNGEE. V lost 0 bases, J lost 1 base, and 4 bases lay in between. CDR3 protein: CASSVAPNTEAFF. The CDR3 DNA reads as TGTGCCAGCAGCGTAGCCCCGAACACTGAAGCTTTCTTT.

This clonotype came up many times. The chain has TRBV4-1 and TRBJ2-4, with 8 bases identical to TRBD2. The CDR3 is made up of 16 amino acids. CDR1 and CDR2 from the germline V gene are MGHRA and YSYEKL. The junction had 10 bases not matched to a gene; V was cut back by 6 bases and J by 3 bases. In nucleotides, the CDR3 is TGCGCCAGCAGTACGGCGGGACTAGAGTTCAAAAACATTCAGTACTTC. Amino acids: CASSTAGLEFKNIQYF.

This clonotype was seen only a few times. J is TRBJ2-1 and V is TRBV5-5; 9 nucleotides match TRBD2. Germline V gene data show CDR1 as SGHKS and CDR2 as YYEKEE (reference sequence). J gave up 2 bases and V 2 bases, and 2 bases lay outside the gene matches. This CDR3 has 15 amino acids. CDR3 in amino acids: CASSFGGRAYNEQFF. In DNA, the CDR3 is TGTGCCAGCAGCTTCGGCGGGAGGGCCTACAATGAGCAGTTCTTC.

This rearrangement joins TRBV6-5 to TRBJ2-2, with D tentatively TRBD1 (5 bases). The V end lost 0 bases, the J end lost 15 bases, and 14 bases lay between the germline ends. Germline V gives CDR1 MNHEY, CDR2 SVGAGI. This CDR3 has 13 amino acids. CDR3 sequence: CASSYSPSIGVFF. The CDR3 bases are TGTGCCAGCAGTTACTCGCCATCTATAGGGGTGTTTTTT.